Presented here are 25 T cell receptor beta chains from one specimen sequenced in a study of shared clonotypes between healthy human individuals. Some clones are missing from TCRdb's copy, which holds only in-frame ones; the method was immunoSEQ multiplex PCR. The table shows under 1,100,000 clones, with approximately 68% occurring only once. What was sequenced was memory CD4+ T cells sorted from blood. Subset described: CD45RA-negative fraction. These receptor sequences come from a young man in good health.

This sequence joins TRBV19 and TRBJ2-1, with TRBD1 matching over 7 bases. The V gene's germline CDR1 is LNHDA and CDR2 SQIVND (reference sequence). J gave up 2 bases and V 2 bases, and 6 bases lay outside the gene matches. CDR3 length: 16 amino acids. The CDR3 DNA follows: TGTGCCAGTAGTATAATAGGGGGCATCGCCTACAATGAGCAGTTCTTC. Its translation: CASSIIGGIAYNEQFF.

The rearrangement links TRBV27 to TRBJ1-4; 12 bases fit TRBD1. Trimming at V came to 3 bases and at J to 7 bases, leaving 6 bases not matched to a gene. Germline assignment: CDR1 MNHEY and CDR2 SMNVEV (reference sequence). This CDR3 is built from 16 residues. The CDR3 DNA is TGTGCCAGCAGTTTTTCCGGGACAGGGGGCGGTGAAAAACTGTTTTTT. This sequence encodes CASSFSGTGGGEKLFF.

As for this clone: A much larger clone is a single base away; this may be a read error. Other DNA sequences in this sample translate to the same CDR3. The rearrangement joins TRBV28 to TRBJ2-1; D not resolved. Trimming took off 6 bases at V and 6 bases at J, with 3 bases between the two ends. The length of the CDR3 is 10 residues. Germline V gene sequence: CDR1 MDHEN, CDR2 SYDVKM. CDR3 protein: CASSRNEQFF. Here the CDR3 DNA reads TGTGCCAGCAGCCGCAATGAGCAGTTCTTC.

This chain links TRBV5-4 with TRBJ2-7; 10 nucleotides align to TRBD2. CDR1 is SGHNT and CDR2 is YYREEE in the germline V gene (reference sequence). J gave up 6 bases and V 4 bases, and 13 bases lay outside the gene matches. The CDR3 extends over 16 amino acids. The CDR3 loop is CASSGAPGLASGEQYF. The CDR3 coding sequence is TGTGCCAGCAGCGGCGCCCCGGGACTAGCGAGTGGCGAGCAGTACTTC.

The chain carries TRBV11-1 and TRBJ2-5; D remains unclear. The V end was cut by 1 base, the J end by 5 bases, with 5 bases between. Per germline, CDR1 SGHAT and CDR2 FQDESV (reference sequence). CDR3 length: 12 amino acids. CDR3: CASSLEIETQYF. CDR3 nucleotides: TGTGCCAGCAGCTTAGAGATTGAGACCCAGTACTTC.

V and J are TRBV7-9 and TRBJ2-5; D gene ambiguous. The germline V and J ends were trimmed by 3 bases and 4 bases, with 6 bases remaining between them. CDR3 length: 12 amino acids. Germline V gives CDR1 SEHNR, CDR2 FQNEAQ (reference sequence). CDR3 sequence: CASSFQRETQYF. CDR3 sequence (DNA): TGTGCCAGCAGCTTCCAGCGAGAGACCCAGTACTTC.

CDR3 sequence reads: CSVAHREGTGELFF. The CDR3 coding sequence is TGCAGCGTTGCACACAGGGAGGGCACCGGGGAGCTGTTTTTT. The gene calls are TRBV29-1 and TRBJ2-2; D might be TRBD2 (7 bases). V shed 4 bases and J shed 4 bases, with 13 bases lying between them. CDR3 length: 14 amino acids. CDR1 is SQVTM, CDR2 ANQGSEA, per germline.

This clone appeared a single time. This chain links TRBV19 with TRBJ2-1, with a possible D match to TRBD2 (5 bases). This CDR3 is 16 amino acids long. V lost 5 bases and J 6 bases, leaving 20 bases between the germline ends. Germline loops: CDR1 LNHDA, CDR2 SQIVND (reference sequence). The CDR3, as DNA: TGTGCCAGTAGTCAGCGTCGGAGAGCGGAGACCAATGAGCAGTTCTTC. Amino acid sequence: CASSQRRRAETNEQFF.

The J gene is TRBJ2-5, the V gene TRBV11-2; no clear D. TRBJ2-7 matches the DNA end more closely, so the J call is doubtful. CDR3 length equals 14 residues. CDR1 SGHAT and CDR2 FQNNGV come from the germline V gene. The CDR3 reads CASSLDRAVGEQYF. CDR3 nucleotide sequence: TGTGCCAGCAGCTTAGATCGGGCAGTAGGCGAGCAGTACTTC.

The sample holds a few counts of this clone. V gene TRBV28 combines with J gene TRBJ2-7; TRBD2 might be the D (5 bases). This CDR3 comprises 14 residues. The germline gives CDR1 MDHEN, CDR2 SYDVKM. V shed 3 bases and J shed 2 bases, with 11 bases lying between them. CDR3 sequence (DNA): TGTGCCAGCAGTTTCGCGGGTTCCCCCTACGAGCAGTACTTC. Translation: CASSFAGSPYEQYF.

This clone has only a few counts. The CDR3 loop reads CAIRRAGVDNEKLFF. The CDR3 DNA reads TGTGCCATCAGAAGAGCAGGCGTCGATAATGAAAAACTGTTTTTT. This rearrangement joins TRBV28 to TRBJ1-4; D is undetermined. V lost 10 bases and J 4 bases, leaving 19 bases between the germline ends. This CDR3 spans 15 amino acids. CDR1 MDHEN and CDR2 SYDVKM come from the germline V gene.

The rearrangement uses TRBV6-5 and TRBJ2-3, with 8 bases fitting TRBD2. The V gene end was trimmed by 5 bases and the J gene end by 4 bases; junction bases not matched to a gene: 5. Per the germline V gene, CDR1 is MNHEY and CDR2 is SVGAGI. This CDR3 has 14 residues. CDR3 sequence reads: CASSPAGEADTQYF. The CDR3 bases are TGTGCCAGCAGTCCAGCGGGGGAAGCAGATACGCAGTATTTT.

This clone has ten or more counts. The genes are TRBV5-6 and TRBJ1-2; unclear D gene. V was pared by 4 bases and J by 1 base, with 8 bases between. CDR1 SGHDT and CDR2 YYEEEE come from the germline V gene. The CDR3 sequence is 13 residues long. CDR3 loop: CASSAGFNYGYTF. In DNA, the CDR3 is TGTGCCAGCAGCGCCGGGTTTAACTATGGCTACACCTTC.

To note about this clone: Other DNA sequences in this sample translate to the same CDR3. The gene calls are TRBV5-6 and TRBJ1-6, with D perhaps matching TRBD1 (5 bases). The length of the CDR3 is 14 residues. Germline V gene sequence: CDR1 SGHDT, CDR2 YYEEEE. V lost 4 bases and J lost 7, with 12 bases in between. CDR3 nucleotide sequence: TGTGCCAGCAGCCTGGGCAAGGGGAATTCACCCCTCCACTTT. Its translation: CASSLGKGNSPLHF.

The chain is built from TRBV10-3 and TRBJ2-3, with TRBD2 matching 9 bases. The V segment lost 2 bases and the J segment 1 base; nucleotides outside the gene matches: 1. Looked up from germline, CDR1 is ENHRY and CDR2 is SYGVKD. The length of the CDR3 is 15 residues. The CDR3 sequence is CAISEIAGGTDTQYF. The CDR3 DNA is TGTGCCATCAGTGAGATAGCGGGGGGCACAGATACGCAGTATTTT.

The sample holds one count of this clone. Here the CDR3 DNA reads TGTGCCAGCAGTTTATACCCCTACGAGCAGTACTTC. It encodes CASSLYPYEQYF. The chain recombines TRBV28 with TRBJ2-7; D not certain. The V gene lost 1 base and the J gene lost 2 bases, with 3 bases spanning the gap. Germline CDR1 MDHEN, CDR2 SYDVKM. This CDR3 spans 12 amino acids.

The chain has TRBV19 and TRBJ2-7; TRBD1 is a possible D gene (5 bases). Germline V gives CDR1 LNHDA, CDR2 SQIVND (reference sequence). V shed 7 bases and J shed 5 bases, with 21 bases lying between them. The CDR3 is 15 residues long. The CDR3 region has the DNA TGTGCCAGTAAGGCAGGGATAACGGGTAGCCACGAGCAGTACTTC. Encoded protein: CASKAGITGSHEQYF.

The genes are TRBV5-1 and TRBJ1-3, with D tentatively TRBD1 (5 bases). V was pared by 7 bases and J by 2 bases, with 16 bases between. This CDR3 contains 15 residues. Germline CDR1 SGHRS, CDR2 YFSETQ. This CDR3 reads CASWAGDATGNTIYF. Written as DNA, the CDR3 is TGCGCCAGCTGGGCCGGGGACGCCACTGGAAACACCATATATTTT.

CDR3 nucleotides: TGCGCCAGCAGCGTCGGGACTAGCAATGAGCAGTTCTTC. Its protein product is CASSVGTSNEQFF. This rearrangement joins TRBV5-1 to TRBJ2-1, with 8 bases fitting TRBD2. This CDR3 has 13 amino acids. Looked up from germline, CDR1 is SGHRS and CDR2 is YFSETQ. V gave up 4 bases and J gave up 6 bases; unmatched junction bases: 3.

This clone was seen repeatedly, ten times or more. The CDR3 sequence: CASSYYSGGDKTQYF. The CDR3 coding sequence is TGTGCCAGCAGTTACTACAGCGGGGGCGACAAGACCCAGTACTTC. The chain employs TRBV6-6 and TRBJ2-5, with 8 nucleotides matching TRBD2. In germline, CDR1 is MNHNY, CDR2 SVGAGI (reference sequence). The ends lost 1 base at V and 6 bases at J; junction bases unmatched: 7. CDR3 size: 15 residues.

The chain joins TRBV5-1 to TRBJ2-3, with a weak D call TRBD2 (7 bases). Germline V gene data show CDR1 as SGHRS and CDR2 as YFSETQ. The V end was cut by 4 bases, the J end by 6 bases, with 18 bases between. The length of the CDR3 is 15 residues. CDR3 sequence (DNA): TGCGCCAGCAGCAGACAGGCGGGGGCCGGGGATACGCAGTATTTT. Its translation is CASSRQAGAGDTQYF.

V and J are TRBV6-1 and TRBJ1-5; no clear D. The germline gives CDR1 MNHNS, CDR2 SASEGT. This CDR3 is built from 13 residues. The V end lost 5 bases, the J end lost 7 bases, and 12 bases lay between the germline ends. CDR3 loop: CASSSGMGQPQHF. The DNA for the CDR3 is TGTGCCAGCAGTTCCGGGATGGGGCAGCCCCAGCATTTT.

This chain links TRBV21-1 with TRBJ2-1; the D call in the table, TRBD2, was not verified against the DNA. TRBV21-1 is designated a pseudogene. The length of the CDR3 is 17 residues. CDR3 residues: CASSKSLAGARRDEQFF. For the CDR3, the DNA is TGTGCCAGCAGCAAATCCCTAGCGGGGGCGAGGCGCGATGAGCAGTTCTTC.

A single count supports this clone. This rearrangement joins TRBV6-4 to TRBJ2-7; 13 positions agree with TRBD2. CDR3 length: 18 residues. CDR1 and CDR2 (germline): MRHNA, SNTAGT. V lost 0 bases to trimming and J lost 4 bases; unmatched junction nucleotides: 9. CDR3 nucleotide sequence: TGTGCCAGCAGTGACTCCCGACTAGCGGGGGGCCATAAATACGAGCAGTACTTC. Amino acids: CASSDSRLAGGHKYEQYF.

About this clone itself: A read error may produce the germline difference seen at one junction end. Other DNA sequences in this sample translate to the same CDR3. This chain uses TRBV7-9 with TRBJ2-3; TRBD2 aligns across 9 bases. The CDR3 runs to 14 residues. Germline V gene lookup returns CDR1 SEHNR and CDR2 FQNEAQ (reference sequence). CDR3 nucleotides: TGTGCCAGCAGCCTAGCGGGACCCACAGATACGCAGTATTTT. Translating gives CASSLAGPTDTQYF.